Given below is one TCR beta chain in context. The antigen is undetermined. The sequenced fragment ends 3 residues before the CDR3 boundary, so the rest is inferred from the germline J gene. The V gene's germline CDR1 is MNHEY and CDR2 SMNVEV (reference sequence). The CDR3 extends over 15 amino acids. V shed 6 bases and J shed 6 bases, with 18 bases lying between them. The data belong to a study of T cells in women clearing cervical HPV infection. About the research overall: Cases' blood sampling followed lesion detection by median approximately 150 days (90 to 200). With HLA typing for only a few women, HLA confounding remains possible. Study outcomes and limitations: Cases carried less TRBV6-7 than controls: 0.11% versus 0.16%. Combining TCR richness with V gene abundances gave 0.65 to 0.85 AUC.

Assay: immunoSEQ multiplex PCR; the TCRdb copy retains only in-frame clones and omits some. Its clone listing holds fewer than 35,000 clones. Input material: blood buffy coat. The sequence came from a woman between 18 and 70 years old with a cervical HPV16 infection that either progressed to CIN3+ or cleared (not recorded which). This chain joins TRBV27 and TRBJ2-1; D is possibly TRBD1 (8 bases). CDR3 DNA, as far as it was read: TGTGCCAGCAGCGGAATGGACAGGGAGGGCAATGAG. Translation gives CASSGMDREGNE. The entire CDR3 protein reads CASSGMDREGNEQFF.